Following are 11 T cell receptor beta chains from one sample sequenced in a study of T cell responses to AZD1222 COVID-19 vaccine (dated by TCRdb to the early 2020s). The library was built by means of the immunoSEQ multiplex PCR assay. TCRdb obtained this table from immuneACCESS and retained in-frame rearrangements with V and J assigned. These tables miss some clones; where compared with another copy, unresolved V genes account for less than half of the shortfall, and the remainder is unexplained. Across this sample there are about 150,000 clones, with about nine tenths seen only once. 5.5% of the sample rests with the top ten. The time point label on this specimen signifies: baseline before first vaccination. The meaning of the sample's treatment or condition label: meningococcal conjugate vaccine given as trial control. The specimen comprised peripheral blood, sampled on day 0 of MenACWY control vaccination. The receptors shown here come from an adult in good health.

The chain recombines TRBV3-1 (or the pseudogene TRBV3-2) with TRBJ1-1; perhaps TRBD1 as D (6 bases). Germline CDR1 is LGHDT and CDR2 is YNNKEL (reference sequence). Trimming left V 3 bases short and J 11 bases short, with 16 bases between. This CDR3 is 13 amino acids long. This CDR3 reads CASSHEATGRAFF. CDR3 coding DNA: TGTGCCAGCAGCCACGAAGCGACAGGACGTGCTTTCTTT.

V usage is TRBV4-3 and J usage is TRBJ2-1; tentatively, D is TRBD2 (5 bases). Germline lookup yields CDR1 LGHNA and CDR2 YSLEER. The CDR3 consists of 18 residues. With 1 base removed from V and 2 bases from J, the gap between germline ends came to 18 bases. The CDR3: CASSQVFERAAAYNEQFF. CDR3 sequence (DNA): TGCGCCAGCAGCCAAGTTTTTGAGCGAGCGGCCGCCTACAATGAGCAGTTCTTC.

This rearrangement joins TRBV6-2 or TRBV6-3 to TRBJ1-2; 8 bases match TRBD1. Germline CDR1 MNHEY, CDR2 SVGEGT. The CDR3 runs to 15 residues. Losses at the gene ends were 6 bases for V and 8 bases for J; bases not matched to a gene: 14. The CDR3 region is CASSDMGTGGYGYTF. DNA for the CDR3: TGTGCCAGCAGCGATATGGGGACAGGCGGTTACGGCTACACCTTC.

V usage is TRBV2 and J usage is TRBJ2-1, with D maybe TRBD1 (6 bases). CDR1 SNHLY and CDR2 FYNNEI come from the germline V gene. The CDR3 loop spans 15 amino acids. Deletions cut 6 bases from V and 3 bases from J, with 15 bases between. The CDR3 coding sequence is TGTGCCAGCAGGAGAACTGGGACACTCTACAATGAGCAGTTCTTC. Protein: CASRRTGTLYNEQFF.

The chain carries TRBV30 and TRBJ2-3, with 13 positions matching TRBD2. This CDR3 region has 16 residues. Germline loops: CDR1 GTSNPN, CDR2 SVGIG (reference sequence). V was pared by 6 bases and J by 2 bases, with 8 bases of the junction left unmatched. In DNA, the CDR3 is TGTGCCTGCCAAGGACTAGCGGGAGAACCCACAGATACGCAGTATTTT. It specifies CACQGLAGEPTDTQYF.

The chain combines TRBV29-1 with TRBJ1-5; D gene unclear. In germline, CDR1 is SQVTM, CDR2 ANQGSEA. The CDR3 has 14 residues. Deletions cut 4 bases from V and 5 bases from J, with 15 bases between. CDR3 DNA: TGCAGCGTTGGGAACGGACCTGGGGATCAGCCCCAGCATTTT. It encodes CSVGNGPGDQPQHF.

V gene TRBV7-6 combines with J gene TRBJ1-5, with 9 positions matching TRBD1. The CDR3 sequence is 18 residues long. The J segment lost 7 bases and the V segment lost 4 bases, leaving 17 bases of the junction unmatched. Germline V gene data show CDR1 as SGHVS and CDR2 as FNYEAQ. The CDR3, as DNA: TGTGCCAGCAGCTCCCTTATGGGGCCCCGGGACAGGGCACAGCCCCAGCATTTT. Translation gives CASSSLMGPRDRAQPQHF.

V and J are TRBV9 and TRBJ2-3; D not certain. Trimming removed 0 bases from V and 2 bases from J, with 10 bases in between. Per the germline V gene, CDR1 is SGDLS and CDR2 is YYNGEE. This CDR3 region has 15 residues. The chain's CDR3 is CASSVAPSYTDTQYF. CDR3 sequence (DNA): TGTGCCAGCAGCGTAGCGCCTAGTTACACAGATACGCAGTATTTT.

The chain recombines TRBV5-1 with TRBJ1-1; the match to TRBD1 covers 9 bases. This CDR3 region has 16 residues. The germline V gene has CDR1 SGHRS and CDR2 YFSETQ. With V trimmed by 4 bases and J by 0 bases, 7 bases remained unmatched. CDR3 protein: CASSPWDRDMNTEAFF. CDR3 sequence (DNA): TGCGCCAGCAGCCCCTGGGACAGGGATATGAACACTGAAGCTTTCTTT.

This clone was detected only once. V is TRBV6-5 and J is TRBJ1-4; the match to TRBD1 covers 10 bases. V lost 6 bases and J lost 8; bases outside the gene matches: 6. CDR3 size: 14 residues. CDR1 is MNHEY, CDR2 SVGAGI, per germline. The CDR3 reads CASRAGTGEEKLFF. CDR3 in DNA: TGTGCCAGCAGGGCCGGGACAGGGGAAGAAAAACTGTTTTTT.

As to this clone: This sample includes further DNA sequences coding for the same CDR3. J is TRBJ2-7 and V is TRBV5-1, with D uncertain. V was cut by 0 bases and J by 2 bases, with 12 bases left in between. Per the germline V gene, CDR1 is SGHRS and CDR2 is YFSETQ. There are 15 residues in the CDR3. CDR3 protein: CASSLGPGGTYEQYF. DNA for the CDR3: TGCGCCAGCAGCTTGGGACCGGGTGGCACCTACGAGCAGTACTTC.